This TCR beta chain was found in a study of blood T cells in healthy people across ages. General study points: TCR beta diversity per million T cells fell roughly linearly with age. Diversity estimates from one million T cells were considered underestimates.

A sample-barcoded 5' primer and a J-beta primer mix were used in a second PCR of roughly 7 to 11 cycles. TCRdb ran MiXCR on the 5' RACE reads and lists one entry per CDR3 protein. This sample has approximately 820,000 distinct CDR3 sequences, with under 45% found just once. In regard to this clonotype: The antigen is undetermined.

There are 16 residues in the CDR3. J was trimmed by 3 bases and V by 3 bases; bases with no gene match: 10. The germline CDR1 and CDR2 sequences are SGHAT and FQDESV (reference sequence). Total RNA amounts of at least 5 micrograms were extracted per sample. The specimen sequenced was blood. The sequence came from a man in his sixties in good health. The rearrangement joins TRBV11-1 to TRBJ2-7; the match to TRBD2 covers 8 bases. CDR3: CASSFGAGGMGYEQYF. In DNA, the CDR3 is TGTGCCAGCAGCTTTGGCGCGGGGGGTATGGGCTACGAGCAGTACTTC.